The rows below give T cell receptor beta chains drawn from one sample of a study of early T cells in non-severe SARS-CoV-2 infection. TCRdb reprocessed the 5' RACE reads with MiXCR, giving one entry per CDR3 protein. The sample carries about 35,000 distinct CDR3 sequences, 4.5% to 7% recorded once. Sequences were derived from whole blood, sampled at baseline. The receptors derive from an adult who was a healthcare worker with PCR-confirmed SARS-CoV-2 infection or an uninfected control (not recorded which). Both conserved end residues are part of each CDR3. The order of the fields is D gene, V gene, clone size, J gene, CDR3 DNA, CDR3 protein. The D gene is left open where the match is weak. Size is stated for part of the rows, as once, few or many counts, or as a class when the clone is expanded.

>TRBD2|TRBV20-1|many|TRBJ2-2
TGCAGTGCTAGGACTAGCGGGACCGGGGAGCTGTTTTTT
CSARTSGTGELFF
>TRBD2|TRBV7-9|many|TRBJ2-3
TGTGCCAGCAGCCCGGGGACTAGCGGTTACACAGATACGCAGTATTTT
CASSPGTSGYTDTQYF
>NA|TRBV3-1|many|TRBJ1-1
TGTGCCAGCACCTTAGGGGCGGCGAACACTGAAGCTTTCTTT
CASTLGAANTEAFF
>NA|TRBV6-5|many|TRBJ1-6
TGTGCCAGCAGACAACCAGGGAATTCACCCCTCCACTTT
CASRQPGNSPLHF
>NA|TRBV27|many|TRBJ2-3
TGTGCCAGCAGTTCCGACGGGCGCCAGGGGCGATTGTATTTT
CASSSDGRQGRLYF
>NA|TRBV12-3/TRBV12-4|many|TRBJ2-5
TGTGCCAGCAGTTCTTTTTTGGCCCAAGAGACCCAGTACTTC
CASSSFLAQETQYF
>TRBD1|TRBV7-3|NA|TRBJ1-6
TGTGCCAGCAGGCGGGACAGGGGGTCACCCCTCCACTTT
CASRRDRGSPLHF
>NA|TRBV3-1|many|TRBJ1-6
TGTGCCAGCAGGCGAATAGGGGTAGGGGATAATTCACCCCTCCACTTT
CASRRIGVGDNSPLHF
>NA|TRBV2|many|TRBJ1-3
TGTGCCAGCAGTGACGCGGGGAGCTCTGGAAACACCATATATTTT
CASSDAGSSGNTIYF
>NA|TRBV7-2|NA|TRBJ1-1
TGTGCCAGCAGCATAACTCTCTTCGGGGTGAACACTGAAGCTTTCTTT
CASSITLFGVNTEAFF
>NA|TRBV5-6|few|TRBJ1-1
TGTGCCAGCAGGTATTGGGGGAACACTGAAGCTTTCTTT
CASRYWGNTEAFF
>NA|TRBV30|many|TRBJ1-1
TGTGCCTGGAGTCTACAGGGCTGGACTGAAGCTTTCTTT
CAWSLQGWTEAFF
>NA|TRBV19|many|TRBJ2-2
TGTGCCAGTAGTATCCGGCGGGGAAACACCGGGGAGCTGTTTTTT
CASSIRRGNTGELFF
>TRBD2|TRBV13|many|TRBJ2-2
TGTGCCAGCAGCTTATGGGAGGGAGTGGCCGGGGAGCTGTTTTTT
CASSLWEGVAGELFF
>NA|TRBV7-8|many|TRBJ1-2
TGTGCCAGCAGAGAGGGCGGGCGCAAGGATGGCTACACCTTC
CASREGGRKDGYTF
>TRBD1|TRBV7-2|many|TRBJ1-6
TGTGCCAGCAGCCTAAGACAGGGGGCTAGGAATTCACCCCTCCACTTT
CASSLRQGARNSPLHF
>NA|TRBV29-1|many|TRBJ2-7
TGCAGCGTACTCCGGGACACCTCCTACGAGCAGTACTTC
CSVLRDTSYEQYF
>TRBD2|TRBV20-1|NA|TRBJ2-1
TGCAGTGCTAGAGATCTAGGTAGCGGGGGCCTTTCGTACAATGAGCAGTTCTTC
CSARDLGSGGLSYNEQFF
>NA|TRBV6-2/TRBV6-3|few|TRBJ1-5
TGTGCCAGCAGTTACAACAGTAAGAGCAATCAGCCCCAGCATTTT
CASSYNSKSNQPQHF
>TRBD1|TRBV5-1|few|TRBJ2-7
TGCGCCAGCAGCTCCCGACAGGGGCGAGACGAGCAGTACTTC
CASSSRQGRDEQYF
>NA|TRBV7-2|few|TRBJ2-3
TGTGCCAGCAGCCTTAGCAGGGGGGCCCCGGATACGCAGTATTTT
CASSLSRGAPDTQYF
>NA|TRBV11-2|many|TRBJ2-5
TGTGCCAGCAGCCTAATACAGGTTACAGAGACCCAGTACTTC
CASSLIQVTETQYF
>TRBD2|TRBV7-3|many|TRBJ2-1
TGTGCCAGCAGCCTGTGGGGGACTAGCGGGATCGGTTACAATGAGCAGTTCTTC
CASSLWGTSGIGYNEQFF
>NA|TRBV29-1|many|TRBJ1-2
TGCAGCGTGGATGATAGGCCTAAGCTCTATGGCTACACCTTC
CSVDDRPKLYGYTF
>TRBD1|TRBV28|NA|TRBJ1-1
TGTGCCAGCACCCTCGCCAGGGGGAGGTTTTACACTGAAGCTTTCTTT
CASTLARGRFYTEAFF
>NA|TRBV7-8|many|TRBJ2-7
TGTGCCAGCAGCTTAGATGGGACTCTTGATGTCTACGAGCAGTACTTC
CASSLDGTLDVYEQYF
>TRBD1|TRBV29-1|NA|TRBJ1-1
TGCAGCTCTCAGGGGGCGCACACTGAAGCTTTCTTT
CSSQGAHTEAFF
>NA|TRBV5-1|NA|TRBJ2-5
TGCGCCAGCAGCTTGGCTCGGGTCAGCGATCAAGAGACCCAGTACTTC
CASSLARVSDQETQYF
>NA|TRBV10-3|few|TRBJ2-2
TGTGCCATCAGCACGACACTGCCCACCGGGGAGCTGTTTTTT
CAISTTLPTGELFF
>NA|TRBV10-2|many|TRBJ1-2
TGCGCCAGCAGGGACACCGCTAACTATGGCTACACCTTC
CASRDTANYGYTF
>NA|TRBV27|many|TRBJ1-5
TGTGCCAGCAGTTTATTGGCCGGGGGGAATCAGCCCCAGCATTTT
CASSLLAGGNQPQHF
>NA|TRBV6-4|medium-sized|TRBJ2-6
TGTGCCAGCAGTGACAACTCTGGGGCCAACGTCCTGACTTTC
CASSDNSGANVLTF
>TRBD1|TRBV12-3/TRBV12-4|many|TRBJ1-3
TGTGCCAGCAGTTTTGGAGGGGGCAGGGGTCCTATCGGAAACACCATATATTTT
CASSFGGGRGPIGNTIYF
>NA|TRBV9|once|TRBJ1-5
TGTGCCAGCAGCGAATCAGGGTATCAGCCCCAGCATTTT
CASSESGYQPQHF
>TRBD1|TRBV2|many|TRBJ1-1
TGTGCCAGCAGCGAAAACAGGGGTGTGTCCACTGAAGCTTTCTTT
CASSENRGVSTEAFF
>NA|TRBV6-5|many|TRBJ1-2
TGTGCCAGCAGTTATGGGCGGATATATGGCTACACCTTC
CASSYGRIYGYTF
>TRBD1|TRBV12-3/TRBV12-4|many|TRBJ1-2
TGTGCCAGCAGTCGACAGGGCATTCTGGGCTACACCTTC
CASSRQGILGYTF
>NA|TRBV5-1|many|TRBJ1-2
TGCGCCAGCAGCGGGGGGACGTCGGGCTATGGCTACACCTTC
CASSGGTSGYGYTF
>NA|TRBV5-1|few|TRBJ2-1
TGCGCCAGCAGCCGGTTTTCTAACGATGAGCAGTTCTTC
CASSRFSNDEQFF
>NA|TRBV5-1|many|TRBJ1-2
TGCGCCAGCAGCCTTGGCGCACAGAACATCTATGGCTACACCTTC
CASSLGAQNIYGYTF
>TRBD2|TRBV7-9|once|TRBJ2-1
TGTGCCAGCAGCCCCGCGAGCGGGAGGAACAATGAGCAGTTCTTC
CASSPASGRNNEQFF
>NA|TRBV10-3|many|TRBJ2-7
TGTGCCATCAGTGAGTCCTACAGGGATAACACCTACGAGCAGTACTTC
CAISESYRDNTYEQYF
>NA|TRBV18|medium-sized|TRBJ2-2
TGTGCCAGCTCACGGACGCGCGCGAACACCGGGGAGCTGTTTTTT
CASSRTRANTGELFF
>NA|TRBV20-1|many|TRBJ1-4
TGCAGTGCCGGGCCCCTGTTTTTT
CSAGPLFF
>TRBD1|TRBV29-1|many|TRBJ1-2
TGCAGCGTCGGGCGGACAGGGGGAAATGGCTACACCTTC
CSVGRTGGNGYTF
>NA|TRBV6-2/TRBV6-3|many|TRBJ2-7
TGTGCCAGCAGTATCGGACAGTCCTACGAGCAGTACTTC
CASSIGQSYEQYF
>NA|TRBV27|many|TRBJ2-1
TGTGCCAGCAGCCTTTCCAATGAGCAGTTCTTC
CASSLSNEQFF
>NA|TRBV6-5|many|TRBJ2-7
TGTGCCAGCAGTCCCCGGGCGCTCGGCTCCTACGAGCAGTACTTC
CASSPRALGSYEQYF